The subject of this entry is one T cell receptor (beta chain). In the original processing: Estimates of nucleated cell counts were drawn from the amplification of reference gene primers. The assay was immunoSEQ multiplex PCR, and TCRdb's table has in-frame clones only and misses some. The DNA was the basis for D and trimming; V, J and clone size are from that table. The sample holds tens of thousands of clones, over 70% seen once. The sample originates from a study of blood T cell repertoires in COVID-19. Turning to the study itself: The study drew acute and convalescent COVID-19 samples from the United States, Italy and Spain. The cDNA or gDNA used as material had been derived from T cells, B-cell-depleted T cells, or PBMCs.

The CDR3 has 12 amino acids. V shed 6 bases, J shed 7 bases, and the junction held 6 bases outside the gene matches. Germline assignment: CDR1 LGHDT and CDR2 YNNKEL (reference sequence). The chain couples TRBV3-1 (or the pseudogene TRBV3-2) to TRBJ2-7; TRBD1 matches at 7 bases. Specimen: peripheral blood. This clonotype was sampled from a human donor in a cohort sampled during active COVID-19. The CDR3 protein is CASRFRGFEQYF. CDR3 nucleotide sequence: TGTGCCAGCAGGTTCAGGGGGTTTGAGCAGTACTTC.